This T cell receptor beta chain was captured in a study of tumor and adjacent non-tumor tissue in lung cancer. No cell sorting was done before RNA was extracted from the tissue. Chemotherapy-naive patients with new lung cancer underwent thoracic surgery in China, August–late 2014. Three rounds of nested PCR, following a modified ARM-PCR protocol, produced the TCRbeta library. TCRdb processed the multiplex PCR reads anew with MiXCR; each CDR3 protein has one entry. The repertoire holds some 90,000 distinct CDR3 sequences, with more than 60% as singletons. With regard to this clonotype: A much larger clone is a single base away; this may be a read error.

Sequencing used lung tumor tissue. The sequence came from a man aged 70-80 years with non-small cell lung cancer.

The CDR3 reads CASSQWVGGYEQYF. CDR3 coding DNA: TGTGCCAGCAGCCAATGGGTAGGGGGCTACGAGCAGTACTTC. J is TRBJ2-7 and V is TRBV14; tentatively, D is TRBD1 (6 bases). The germline V gene encodes CDR1 SGHDN and CDR2 FVKESK. The V gene lost 2 bases and the J gene lost 3 bases, with 11 bases spanning the gap. The CDR3 consists of 14 residues.